This TCR beta chain was captured in a study of response to subunit inactivated influenza vaccine. Findings of the study overall: Few additional T cells are recruited per seasonal influenza vaccination, authors suggested.

This clonotype turned up a few times. The antigen is unknown. TCRdb independently ran MiXCR on the RT-PCR reads; one entry per CDR3 protein. The sample yields around 490,000 distinct CDR3 sequences, under 9% seen once. The CDR3 has 14 residues. Per germline, CDR1 SGHRS and CDR2 YFSETQ. V was shortened by 4 bases and J by 0 bases, with 10 bases between the two germline ends. V usage is TRBV5-1 and J usage is TRBJ1-1; the D is unclear. This receptor was obtained from a man aged 50-75 years who received an inactivated influenza vaccine. Specimen: PBMCs from blood, collected less than 30 months after vaccination. The DNA of the CDR3 is TGCGCCAGCAGCGCCTCTTGGGTGAACACTGAAGCTTTCTTT. It is translated as CASSASWVNTEAFF.